This T cell receptor (beta chain) is from a study of STAT5B mutations in CD4+ large granular lymphocyte leukemia. Here immunoSEQ multiplex PCR was the method, and the copy in TCRdb shows in-frame clones only, minus some. The sample lists approximately 20,000 clones, 82% occurring once. Points from the study as a whole: Top patient clones used TRBV06 genes more often: 8/27 versus 2/35 in controls.

This clone came up once. What it binds is not known. Germline V CDR1 and CDR2: MGHRA, YSYEKL. Trimming stripped 0 bases from V and 0 bases from J, with 12 bases between. This CDR3 is 18 amino acids long. The sequencing sample was made of CD4+ T cells from blood buffy coats. The rearrangement links TRBV4-1 to TRBJ1-6; D is unresolved. The receptor's source is a human donor in good health. The DNA for the CDR3 is TGCGCCAGCAGCCAAGATTTCGCGGCCAGCTCCTATAATTCACCCCTCCACTTT. Translated, it gives CASSQDFAASSYNSPLHF.